These 10 T cell receptor beta chains were all obtained from the same sample, sequenced in a study of T cells expressing NK-cell markers. TCRdb reprocessed the 5' RACE reads and stores each CDR3 protein as one record, lacking DNA. Its table records hundreds of thousands of distinct CDR3 sequences. What was sequenced was blood T cells: a sorted CD56 or NKG2C T cell subset, CD4+ or CD8+ T cells, or bulk PBMC T cells (not recorded which). The receptors here all came from a woman aged 18 to 75 in good health.

The chain is built from TRBV3-1 and TRBJ2-7. The CDR3 covers 13 residues. Looked up from germline, CDR1 is LGHDT and CDR2 is YNNKEL (reference sequence). CDR3 amino acids: CASSHHKTYEQYF.

The V and J genes are TRBV28 and TRBJ2-2; TCRdb's D gene call, TRBD1, goes unchecked for lack of DNA. The CDR3 sequence is 13 residues long. Looked up from germline, CDR1 is MDHEN and CDR2 is SYDVKM. The CDR3 sequence: CASSSGWAGELFF.

The V call is TRBV10-3, the J call TRBJ1-1; the D call from TCRdb, TRBD1, cannot be confirmed without DNA. CDR1 is ENHRY, CDR2 SYGVKD, per germline. The CDR3 is 12 residues long. CDR3: CAISEPDRMAFF.

This chain joins TRBV20-1 and TRBJ1-1; TCRdb reports TRBD1, a call that lacks DNA to check it against. Germline lookup yields CDR1 DFQATT and CDR2 SNEGSKA (reference sequence). This CDR3 spans 15 amino acids. This chain's CDR3 is CSARQRDREYTEAFF.

This sequence joins TRBV6-1 and TRBJ2-3; TCRdb's assignment of TRBD1 cannot be checked, as there is no DNA. The germline CDR1 and CDR2 sequences are MNHNS and SASEGT. This CDR3 spans 15 amino acids. CDR3 sequence reads: CASSALRQSTDTQYF.

V is TRBV20-1 and J is TRBJ2-4; without DNA, the TCRdb call of TRBD1 cannot be checked. This CDR3 is 17 amino acids long. Germline CDR1 DFQATT, CDR2 SNEGSKA (reference sequence). CDR3 loop: CSARDTVVSPFKNIQYF.

The chain combines TRBV21-1 with TRBJ2-1; there is no DNA to check the TCRdb D call of TRBD2. TRBV21-1 constitutes a pseudogene. The CDR3 has 15 amino acids. The CDR3 loop reads CASRSRGLAGSEQFF.

V and J are TRBV7-9 and TRBJ1-4; TCRdb's D call of TRBD1 is untestable without DNA. The CDR3 totals 15 residues. Germline V CDR1 and CDR2: SEHNR, FQNEAQ (reference sequence). The CDR3 protein is CASSSLTLRGEKLFF.

The J gene is TRBJ1-1, the V gene TRBV12-3 or TRBV12-4; TCRdb's D call of TRBD1 is untestable without DNA. There are 13 residues in the CDR3. CDR3 residues: CASRTQQGGEAFF.

This chain uses TRBV29-1 with TRBJ2-1; TCRdb returns TRBD2, unconfirmable since there is no DNA. This CDR3 comprises 22 residues. The germline V gene encodes CDR1 SQVTM and CDR2 ANQGSEA. The CDR3 protein is CSVEGPARLAGDQRQNYNEQFF.